This T cell receptor (beta chain) was sequenced for a study of graft-versus-host responses after intestinal transplantation. Turning to the study itself: All recipients were given anti-thymocyte globulin induction, and tacrolimus and steroids were then administered for 2 to 3 years. Study-wide findings and caveats: Among circulating GvH clones, peak levels were associated with early post-transplant declines in HvG clones. In recipient marrow, GvH clones were found, and some appeared first in ileum or blood.

This table comes from immunoSEQ multiplex PCR, and its TCRdb copy is limited to in-frame clones, with some not included. The sample records 150,000 or so clones, 80% to 95% being singletons. For this clone: Its antigen is unidentified.

Germline lookup yields CDR1 SGHTS and CDR2 YDEGEE. CDR3 length equals 14 residues. Trimming cost V 0 bases and J 6 bases, with 12 bases left between them. This material consisted of unstimulated CD4+ T cells sorted from spleen or lymph node cells, taken before intestinal transplant. The rearrangement uses TRBV5-8 and TRBJ1-2; TRBD1 might be the D (6 bases). The sequence came from a human donor who received an intestinal transplant. CDR3 sequence: CASSLERGIDGYTF. The CDR3 region has the DNA TGTGCCAGCAGCTTGGAAAGGGGGATCGATGGCTACACCTTC. The whole variable domain, filled in from reference TRBV5-8 and TRBJ1-2, reads EAGVTQSPTHLIKTRGQQATLRCSPISGHTSVYWYQQALGLGLQFLLWYDEGEERNRGNFPPRFSGRQFPNYSSELNVNALELEDSALYLCASSLERGIDGYTFGSGTRLTVV.